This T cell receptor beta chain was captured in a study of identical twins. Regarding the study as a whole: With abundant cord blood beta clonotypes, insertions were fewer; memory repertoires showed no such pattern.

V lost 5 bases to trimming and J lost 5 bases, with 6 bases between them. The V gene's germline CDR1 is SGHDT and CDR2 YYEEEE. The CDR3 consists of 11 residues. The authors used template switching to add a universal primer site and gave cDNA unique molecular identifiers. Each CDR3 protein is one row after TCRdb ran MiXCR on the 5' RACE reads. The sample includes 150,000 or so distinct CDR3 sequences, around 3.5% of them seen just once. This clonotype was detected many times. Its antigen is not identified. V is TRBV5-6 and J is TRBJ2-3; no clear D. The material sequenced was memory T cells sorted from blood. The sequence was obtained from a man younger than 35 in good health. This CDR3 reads CASSFGDTQYF. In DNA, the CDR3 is TGTGCCAGCAGTTTTGGAGATACGCAGTATTTT.